Following are 9 T cell receptor beta chains from one sample sequenced in a study of OX40 agonist ivuxolimab in advanced cancers. Sequenced by immunoSEQ multiplex PCR; TCRdb stores in-frame clones only, minus some. The repertoire consists of 40,000 to 50,000 clones, with about four fifths occurring once and the leading ten covering roughly a tenth. The source was CD4+ or CD8+ T cells sorted from blood, collected in a trial of the OX40 agonist ivuxolimab. All receptors come from an adult with an advanced solid tumor such as melanoma, head and neck, liver or kidney cancer.

The chain has TRBV10-2 and TRBJ2-3; TRBD2 is a possible D gene (6 bases). This CDR3 is 15 amino acids long. In germline, CDR1 is WSHSY, CDR2 SAAADI. The V and J ends lost 0 bases and 4 bases respectively, with 11 bases between them. The CDR3 DNA is TGCGCCAGCAGTGAGTCTCAGGGAGGATCAGATACGCAGTATTTT. Its translation is CASSESQGGSDTQYF.

V gene TRBV11-2 combines with J gene TRBJ2-5; 11 nucleotides match TRBD2. Germline CDR1 SGHAT, CDR2 FQNNGV. Germline trimming cut 5 bases from V and 1 base from J; bases unmatched to any gene: 6. The CDR3 consists of 16 residues. CDR3 amino acids: CASSPRLAGTQETQYF. The CDR3 coding sequence is TGTGCCAGCAGCCCTCGACTAGCGGGAACCCAAGAGACCCAGTACTTC. Based on the CDR3 plus reference TRBV11-2 and TRBJ2-5, the full variable domain is EAGVAQSPRYKIIEKRQSVAFWCNPISGHATLYWYQQILGQGPKLLIQFQNNGVVDDSQLPKDRFSAERLKGVDSTLKIQPAKLEDSAVYLCASSPRLAGTQETQYFGPGTRLLVL.

This rearrangement joins TRBV4-1 to TRBJ2-7; the match to TRBD2 covers 15 bases. This CDR3 has 16 residues. Germline CDR1 reads MGHRA; CDR2 reads YSYEKL. J gave up 3 bases and V 5 bases, and 5 bases lay outside the gene matches. The CDR3 bases are TGCGCCAGCAGCTCCGGACTAGCGGGAGGGGACTACGAGCAGTACTTC. Translation gives CASSSGLAGGDYEQYF.

The V call is TRBV28, the J call TRBJ2-5, with D possibly TRBD1 on 5 matching bases. From germline, CDR1 is MDHEN and CDR2 SYDVKM. The CDR3 has 13 residues. Deletions cut 2 bases from V and 5 bases from J, with 9 bases between. CDR3 sequence reads: CASSLGHEETQYF. For the CDR3, the DNA is TGTGCCAGCAGTTTAGGACACGAGGAGACCCAGTACTTC. Combining the CDR3 with reference TRBV28 and TRBJ2-5 gives the whole variable domain DVKVTQSSRYLVKRTGEKVFLECVQDMDHENMFWYRQDPGLGLRLIYFSYDVKMKEKGDIPEGYSVSREKKERFSLILESASTNQTSMYLCASSLGHEETQYFGPGTRLLVL.

CDR3 residues: CASSLVAGHEQYF. The DNA of the CDR3 is TGTGCCAGCAGCTTAGTTGCAGGCCACGAGCAGTACTTC. This chain links TRBV7-9 with TRBJ2-7; D unclear. V was pared by 1 base and J by 5 bases, with 9 bases between. This CDR3 comprises 13 residues. The V gene's germline CDR1 is SEHNR and CDR2 FQNEAQ (reference sequence).

The J gene is TRBJ1-4, the V gene TRBV7-9; D gene uncertain. With 4 bases removed from V and 0 bases from J, the gap between germline ends came to 9 bases. The CDR3 is made up of 15 amino acids. Germline V gene lookup returns CDR1 SEHNR and CDR2 FQNEAQ (reference sequence). As DNA, the CDR3 is TGTGCCAGCAGCTCCCAGGCCGCAACTAATGAAAAACTGTTTTTT. Translation gives CASSSQAATNEKLFF.

The J gene is TRBJ2-6, the V gene TRBV2, with TRBD1 matching over 11 bases. Looked up from germline, CDR1 is SNHLY and CDR2 is FYNNEI. After removal of 3 bases from V and 13 bases from J, the junction contained 5 bases not matched to a gene. This CDR3 contains 14 residues. Here the CDR3 DNA reads TGTGCCAGCAGTGATCTGGACAGGGGGCTTGTCCTGACTTTC. As protein: CASSDLDRGLVLTF. Full variable domain (rest looked up from reference TRBV2 and TRBJ2-6): EPEVTQTPSHQVTQMGQEVILRCVPISNHLYFYWYRQILGQKVEFLVSFYNNEISEKSEIFDDQFSVERPDGSNFTLKIRSTKLEDSAMYFCASSDLDRGLVLTFGAGSRLTVL.

A remark on this clone: Other DNA sequences in the sample encode the same CDR3. The chain joins TRBV18 to TRBJ2-6; TRBD1 is a possible D gene (6 bases). Deletions cut 6 bases from V and 1 base from J, with 10 bases between. Germline V CDR1 and CDR2: KGHSH, LQKENI. This CDR3 has 15 amino acids. The CDR3: CASSSDRSGANVLTF. CDR3 DNA sequence: TGTGCCAGCTCGAGTGACAGGTCTGGGGCCAACGTCCTGACTTTC.

As regards this clone: Germline and junction disagree at one end, which may indicate a read error. This chain links TRBV6-1 with TRBJ2-5; possible D gene TRBD1, 5 bases. With the DNA end fitting TRBJ2-7 better, the J assignment may be wrong. CDR1 MNHNS and CDR2 SASEGT come from the germline V gene. This CDR3 comprises 15 residues. The DNA for the CDR3 is TGTGCCAGCAGGGAAGATCCGGCGACAGACTACGAGCAGTACTTC. Its translation: CASREDPATDYEQYF.